These 14 T cell receptor beta chains were all obtained from the same sample, sequenced in a study of CXCR3-negative and CXCR3-positive naive CD8 T cells. No antigen is known for these receptors. Whole-study results and caveats: CXCR3-positive naive cells carried more hydrophobic TRB CDR3s than CXCR3-negative naive cells did.

Through 5' RACE with UMI labels, the TRB cDNA libraries were prepared. TCRdb re-called the 5' RACE reads, yielding one record per CDR3 amino acid sequence without DNA. The sample holds around 63,000 distinct CDR3 sequences. The sequenced sample consisted of naive CXCR3+ CD8+ T cells from blood. Subset described: CD45RO-CCR7+CD27+CD95- naive CD8+ T cells expressing CXCR3 (TNR3+). These receptors were taken from a human donor in good health. Some clones in this sample may be carry-over from other donors' samples.

The CDR3: CASSQGWADGETQYF. This chain connects TRBV14 to TRBJ2-5; the D gene TCRdb calls, TRBD1, cannot be checked with no DNA. The germline V gene encodes CDR1 SGHDN and CDR2 FVKESK. CDR3 length: 15 amino acids.

This chain connects TRBV20-1 to TRBJ2-1. Germline CDR1 is DFQATT and CDR2 is SNEGSKA (reference sequence). This CDR3 is 14 amino acids long. The CDR3 loop is CSANPTLSYNEQFF.

V gene TRBV4-3 combines with J gene TRBJ1-1; the D gene TCRdb calls, TRBD1, cannot be checked with no DNA. In germline, CDR1 is LGHNA, CDR2 YSLEER. The CDR3 is made up of 16 amino acids. This CDR3 reads CASSQDLGGGNTEAFF.

This chain's CDR3 is CASSQEFRDLNTEAFF. The chain joins TRBV4-2 to TRBJ1-1; TCRdb designates TRBD1, a call that cannot be tested without DNA. Germline CDR1 is LGHNA and CDR2 is YNFKEQ. This CDR3 is 16 amino acids long.

The gene calls are TRBV6-5 and TRBJ2-1; absent DNA, TCRdb's TRBD1 call cannot be checked. The CDR3 sequence is 13 residues long. Germline V gene data show CDR1 as MNHEY and CDR2 as SVGAGI. CDR3 in amino acids: CASSLGPGNEQFF.

The rearrangement joins TRBV4-2 to TRBJ1-6; checking the TCRdb D call of TRBD1 is not possible without DNA. This CDR3 is 18 amino acids long. Germline loops: CDR1 LGHNA, CDR2 YNFKEQ. CDR3 sequence: CASSPSPYVEGANSPLHF.

This rearrangement joins TRBV14 to TRBJ2-1; the TCRdb call, TRBD1, lacks DNA for checking. The CDR3 is 14 amino acids. Germline-derived CDR1 and CDR2 are SGHDN and FVKESK. The chain's CDR3 is CASSPTGLYNEQFF.

The rearrangement links TRBV20-1 to TRBJ2-6; TCRdb proposes TRBD1, but this gene call is untestable without DNA. This CDR3 has 16 amino acids. CDR1 DFQATT and CDR2 SNEGSKA come from the germline V gene (reference sequence). This chain's CDR3 is CSAPRTPRSGANVLTF.

The chain is built from TRBV7-9 and TRBJ1-2. Germline V gives CDR1 SEHNR, CDR2 FQNEAQ (reference sequence). The CDR3 consists of 12 residues. The CDR3 protein is CASTLGVYGYTF.

Its frequency marks this clonotype as medium-sized. The chain carries TRBV29-1 and TRBJ2-2. The CDR3 has 12 amino acids. The germline V gene encodes CDR1 SQVTM and CDR2 ANQGSEA. The CDR3 spells CSALLTHGELFF.

CDR3 in amino acids: CASSVAGELDEAFF. The chain links TRBV9 to TRBJ1-1. CDR1 is SGDLS and CDR2 is YYNGEE in the germline V gene. The CDR3 has 14 residues. Full variable domain (outside the CDR3, taken from reference TRBV9 and TRBJ1-1): DSGVTQTPKHLITATGQRVTLRCSPRSGDLSVYWYQQSLDQGLQFLIQYYNGEERAKGNILERFSAQQFPDLHSELNLSSLELGDSALYFCASSVAGELDEAFFGQGTRLTVV.

The V call is TRBV12-3 or TRBV12-4, the J call TRBJ2-1; the TCRdb call, TRBD1, lacks DNA for checking. This CDR3 is built from 15 residues. The chain's CDR3 is CASSFGQGAYNEQFF.

The chain is built from TRBV4-3 and TRBJ2-3; TCRdb proposes TRBD1, but this gene call is untestable without DNA. The CDR3 consists of 15 residues. CDR1 and CDR2 (germline): LGHNA, YSLEER. CDR3: CASSQDGLPGQGKYF.

This chain's CDR3 is CASSLSGATDTQYF. The chain carries TRBV7-3 and TRBJ2-3; TCRdb outputs TRBD2, but without DNA this stays unchecked. The CDR3 is 14 amino acids. CDR1 is SGHTA and CDR2 is FQGTGA in the germline V gene.